This T cell receptor beta chain was obtained from a study of blood T cell repertoires in COVID-19. The ends lost 9 bases at V and 7 bases at J; junction bases unmatched: 1. The CDR3 extends over 12 amino acids. The germline CDR1 and CDR2 sequences are MNHEY and SVGAGI. The protocol was immunoSEQ multiplex PCR, while the TCRdb copy is restricted to in-frame clones and leaves out a portion. The table lists about 200,000 clones, roughly 86% of them singletons. Sequencing was done on a sample of peripheral blood. The V gene is TRBV6-5, the J gene TRBJ2-2; 11 bases line up with TRBD2. The receptor comes from a man in his sixties with acute or convalescent COVID-19. The CDR3 loop reads CASSGGVGELFF. CDR3 in DNA: TGTGCCAGTAGCGGGGGGGTCGGGGAGCTGTTTTTT.